This TCR beta chain is drawn from a study of OX40 agonist ivuxolimab in advanced cancers. Repertoires were generated with immunoSEQ multiplex PCR, while TCRdb's copy carries only in-frame clones and drops some. The data show about 58,000 clones, approximately 82% seen once. The germline gives CDR1 MNHNS, CDR2 SASEGT. This CDR3 region has 16 residues. Trimming at V came to 4 bases and at J to 2 bases, leaving 6 bases not matched to a gene. The count of this clone is one. Its antigen is currently unknown. Notes on the study in general: CD8+ T cells averaged more expanded clones than CD4+. The specificity for antigen of the expanded peripheral T cells was not determined. Both blood CD4+ and CD8+ T cells showed clonal growth by week 6 at 0.1 to 3.0 mg/kg.

The starting material was CD4+ or CD8+ T cells sorted from blood, obtained in a trial of the OX40 agonist ivuxolimab. The sequence came from an adult with an advanced solid tumor such as melanoma, head and neck, liver or kidney cancer. This chain links TRBV6-1 with TRBJ2-3; TRBD1 matches at 10 bases. The DNA for the CDR3 is TGTGCCAGCAGTGGTGGGGACAGGGGTTACACAGATACGCAGTATTTT. Its translation is CASSGGDRGYTDTQYF.